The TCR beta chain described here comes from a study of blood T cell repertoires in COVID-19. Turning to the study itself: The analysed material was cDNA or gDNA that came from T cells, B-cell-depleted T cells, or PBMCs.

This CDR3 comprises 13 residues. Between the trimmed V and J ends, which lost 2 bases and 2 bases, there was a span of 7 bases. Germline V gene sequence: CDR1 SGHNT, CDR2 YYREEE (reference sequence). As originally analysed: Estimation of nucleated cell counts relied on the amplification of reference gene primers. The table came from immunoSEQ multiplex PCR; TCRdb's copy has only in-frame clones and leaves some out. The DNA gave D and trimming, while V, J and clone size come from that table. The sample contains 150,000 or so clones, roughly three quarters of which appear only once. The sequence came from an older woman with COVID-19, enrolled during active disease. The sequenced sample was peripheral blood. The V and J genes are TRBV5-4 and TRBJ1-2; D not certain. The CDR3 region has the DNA TGTGCCAGCAGCTTAGAGCGGAACTATGGCTACACCTTC. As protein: CASSLERNYGYTF.